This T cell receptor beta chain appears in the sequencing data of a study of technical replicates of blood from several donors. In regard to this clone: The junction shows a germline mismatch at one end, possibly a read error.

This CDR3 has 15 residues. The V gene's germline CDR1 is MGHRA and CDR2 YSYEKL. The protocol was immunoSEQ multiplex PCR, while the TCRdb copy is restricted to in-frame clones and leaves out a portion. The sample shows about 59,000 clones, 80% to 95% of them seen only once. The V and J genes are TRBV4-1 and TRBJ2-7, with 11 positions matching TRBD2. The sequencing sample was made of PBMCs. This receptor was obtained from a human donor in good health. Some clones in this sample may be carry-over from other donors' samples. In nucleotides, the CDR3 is TGTGCCAGCAGCCAAGATACTAGCGGGAGTTACGAGCAGTACTTC. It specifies CASSQDTSGSYEQYF.